This TCR beta chain was documented in a study of CD8 T cells in ankylosing spondylitis. General study points: Several highly homologous variants formed a TCR beta motif that appeared characteristic of ankylosing spondylitis blood. Clones tied to disease were said to be significantly enriched in matched ankylosing spondylitis synovial fluid. Disease-linked clones bore a CD8+ phenotype, appearing relatively rarely in peripheral blood.

This clonotype was picked up a small number of times. Its antigen remains unidentified. The CDR3 runs to 16 residues. The germline CDR1 and CDR2 sequences are SGHDT and YYEEEE. Trimming stripped 1 base from V and 2 bases from J, with 12 bases between. One entry per CDR3 protein results from TCRdb running MiXCR on the 5' RACE reads. The data hold 700,000 to 850,000 distinct CDR3 sequences, with about an eighth observed a single time. The receptor comes from a male donor with ankylosing spondylitis. Sequencing used blood, either unsorted or a sorted T cell fraction (not recorded which). The rearrangement joins TRBV5-6 to TRBJ2-2; D unclear. This CDR3 is CASSLYSGPNTGELFF. The DNA of the CDR3 is TGTGCCAGCAGCTTGTACTCAGGACCTAACACCGGGGAGCTGTTTTTT.